A selection of T cell receptor beta chains follows, all from one sample in a study of control samples from healthy donors and cancer patients. The data were produced by immunoSEQ multiplex PCR, yet TCRdb's version contains in-frame clones alone and is incomplete. The sample has 120,000 or so clones; around 90% are singletons. Sequenced material: blood. Source of these receptors: a man in his forties in good health. Both conserved end residues are part of each CDR3.

V gene: TRBV6-5
J gene: TRBJ2-3
CDR3 protein: CASKLDRGPTDTQYF

V gene: TRBV7-8
J gene: TRBJ1-3
CDR3 protein: CASSLGRGQAGNTIYF

V gene: TRBV18
J gene: TRBJ2-7
CDR3 protein: CASSLSGGLSSYEQYF

V gene: TRBV15
J gene: TRBJ1-3
CDR3 protein: CATSRGTGPGNTIYF

V gene: TRBV2
J gene: TRBJ2-1
CDR3 protein: CASLRAASYNEQFF

V gene: TRBV2
J gene: TRBJ1-2
CDR3 protein: CASSTRRALGYGYTF

V gene: TRBV9
J gene: TRBJ2-2
CDR3 protein: CASSVAQGASTGELFF

V gene: TRBV24-1
J gene: TRBJ1-5
CDR3 protein: CATSDQTVGAQHF

V gene: TRBV5-1
J gene: TRBJ2-7
CDR3 protein: CASIADRYEGKAYEQYF

V gene: TRBV3-1/TRBV3-2
J gene: TRBJ1-2
CDR3 protein: CASSQEGGGRGYTF

V gene: TRBV29-1
J gene: TRBJ2-1
CDR3 protein: CSVSQGYNEQFF

V gene: TRBV7-8
J gene: TRBJ2-7
CDR3 protein: CASSSGLYYEQYF

V gene: TRBV5-1
J gene: TRBJ2-5
CDR3 protein: CASSSQGGVETQYF

V gene: TRBV3-1/TRBV3-2
J gene: TRBJ1-6
CDR3 protein: CASSQEGGGSSYNSPLHF

V gene: TRBV6-2/TRBV6-3
J gene: TRBJ2-3
CDR3 protein: CASSWTEGRADTQYF

V gene: TRBV4-1
J gene: TRBJ2-5
CDR3 protein: CASSHLGQSETQYF

V gene: TRBV12-3/TRBV12-4
J gene: TRBJ2-1
CDR3 protein: CASSLTAEQFF

V gene: TRBV10-1
J gene: TRBJ1-3
CDR3 protein: CASSPDRASSGNTIYF

V gene: TRBV3-1/TRBV3-2
J gene: TRBJ2-7
CDR3 protein: CASSRLGTTSYEQYF

V gene: TRBV6-1
J gene: TRBJ1-4
CDR3 protein: CASSERRQVFFLATNEKLFF

V gene: TRBV5-6
J gene: TRBJ2-1
CDR3 protein: CASSSNGNEQFF

V gene: TRBV9
J gene: TRBJ2-5
CDR3 protein: CASSVDGQGRETQYF

V gene: TRBV7-2
J gene: TRBJ2-7
CDR3 protein: CASSLGLAASYEQYF

V gene: TRBV19
J gene: TRBJ1-6
CDR3 protein: CASTQSRAASNSPLHF

V gene: TRBV4-3
J gene: TRBJ2-4
CDR3 protein: CASSQAQGVWYIQYF

V gene: TRBV19
J gene: TRBJ2-3
CDR3 protein: CASSIQGLTDTQYF

V gene: TRBV4-1
J gene: TRBJ2-3
CDR3 protein: CASSQGLYTDTQYF

V gene: TRBV7-9
J gene: TRBJ2-3
CDR3 protein: CASSLQSGSWDTQYF

V gene: TRBV18
J gene: TRBJ1-1
CDR3 protein: CASSDRGGTEAFF

V gene: TRBV24-1
J gene: TRBJ2-3
CDR3 protein: CATSYQGDTQYF

V gene: TRBV27
J gene: TRBJ2-3
CDR3 protein: CASSHSGLQPLRADTQYF

V gene: TRBV6-5
J gene: TRBJ1-1
CDR3 protein: CASSRQGMNTEAFF

V gene: TRBV6-6
J gene: TRBJ1-4
CDR3 protein: CASGTMRQAEKLFF

V gene: TRBV25-1
J gene: TRBJ1-1
CDR3 protein: CASSVTNRGNTEAFF

V gene: TRBV30
J gene: TRBJ1-2
CDR3 protein: CAWSVSQTYGYTF

V gene: TRBV7-9
J gene: TRBJ1-1
CDR3 protein: CASSLMGQNTEAFF

V gene: TRBV18
J gene: TRBJ1-4
CDR3 protein: CASSARTDEKLFF

V gene: TRBV6-4
J gene: TRBJ1-5
CDR3 protein: CASSEAGGNQPQHF

V gene: TRBV5-1
J gene: TRBJ1-2
CDR3 protein: CASSLEGYGYTF

V gene: TRBV6-1
J gene: TRBJ1-5
CDR3 protein: CASSETGEAQPQHF

V gene: TRBV4-1
J gene: TRBJ1-5
CDR3 protein: CASSHTGTQPQHF

V gene: TRBV18
J gene: TRBJ2-1
CDR3 protein: CASFVPGTGGNEQFF

V gene: TRBV25-1
J gene: TRBJ1-2
CDR3 protein: CASSDDGRANYGYTF

V gene: TRBV25-1
J gene: TRBJ2-7
CDR3 protein: CASSVLGTLYF

V gene: TRBV5-1
J gene: TRBJ2-1
CDR3 protein: CASSLDRASYNEQFF

V gene: TRBV7-2
J gene: TRBJ2-3
CDR3 protein: CASSLEGTSGGAMYF

V gene: TRBV5-1
J gene: TRBJ1-1
CDR3 protein: CASSLETGGTEAFF

V gene: TRBV19
J gene: TRBJ1-4
CDR3 protein: CASRGLGTGAEKLFF

V gene: TRBV2
J gene: TRBJ2-2
CDR3 protein: CASSADRANTGELFF

V gene: TRBV5-4
J gene: TRBJ2-7
CDR3 protein: CASSLARNEQYF

V gene: TRBV7-2
J gene: TRBJ1-3
CDR3 protein: CASSLAPGPRSGNTIYF

V gene: TRBV9
J gene: TRBJ1-2
CDR3 protein: CASSVADRRGDNYGYTF

V gene: TRBV7-2
J gene: TRBJ2-5
CDR3 protein: CASSLGLYGWGETQYF

V gene: TRBV30
J gene: TRBJ2-1
CDR3 protein: CAWSRSSHEQFF

V gene: TRBV5-8
J gene: TRBJ1-2
CDR3 protein: CASSFAMGGYTF

V gene: TRBV13
J gene: TRBJ1-6
CDR3 protein: CASSFRVSGSPLHF

V gene: TRBV4-3
J gene: TRBJ1-1
CDR3 protein: CASSQDDVPDTEAFF

V gene: TRBV7-2
J gene: TRBJ2-1
CDR3 protein: CASSRWTGPNEQFF

V gene: TRBV18
J gene: TRBJ2-7
CDR3 protein: CASSTGLADNEQYF